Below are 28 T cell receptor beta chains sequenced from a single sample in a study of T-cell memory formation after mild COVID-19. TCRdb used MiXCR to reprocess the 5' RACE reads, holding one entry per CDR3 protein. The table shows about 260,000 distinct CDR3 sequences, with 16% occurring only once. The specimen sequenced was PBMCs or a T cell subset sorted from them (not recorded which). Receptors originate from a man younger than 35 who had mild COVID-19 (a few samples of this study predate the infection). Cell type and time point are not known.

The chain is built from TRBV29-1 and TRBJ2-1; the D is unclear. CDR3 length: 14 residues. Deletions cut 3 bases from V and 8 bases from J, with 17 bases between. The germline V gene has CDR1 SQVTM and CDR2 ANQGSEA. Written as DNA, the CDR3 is TGCAGCGTTGAGGGAAAGGGTGAATCATATGAGCAGTTCTTC. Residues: CSVEGKGESYEQFF.

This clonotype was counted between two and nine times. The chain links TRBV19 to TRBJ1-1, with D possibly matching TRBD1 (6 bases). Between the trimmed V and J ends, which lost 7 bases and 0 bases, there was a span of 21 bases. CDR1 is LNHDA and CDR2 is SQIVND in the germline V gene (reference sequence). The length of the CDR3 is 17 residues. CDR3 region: CASIGGSYHRMNTEAFF. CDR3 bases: TGTGCCAGTATCGGGGGCAGCTACCACCGCATGAACACTGAAGCTTTCTTT.

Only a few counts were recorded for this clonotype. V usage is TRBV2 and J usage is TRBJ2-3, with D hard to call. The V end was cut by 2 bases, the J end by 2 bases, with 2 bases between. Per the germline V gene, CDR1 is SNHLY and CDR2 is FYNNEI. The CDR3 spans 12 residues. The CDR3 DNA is TGTGCCAGCAGTGAACTCACAGATACGCAGTATTTT. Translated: CASSELTDTQYF.

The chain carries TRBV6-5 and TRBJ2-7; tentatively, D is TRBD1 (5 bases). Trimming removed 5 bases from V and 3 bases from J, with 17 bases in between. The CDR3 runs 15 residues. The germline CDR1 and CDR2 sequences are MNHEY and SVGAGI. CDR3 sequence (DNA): TGTGCCAGCAGTCCTACAGGAGAAGTAATCTACGAGCAGTACTTC. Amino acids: CASSPTGEVIYEQYF.

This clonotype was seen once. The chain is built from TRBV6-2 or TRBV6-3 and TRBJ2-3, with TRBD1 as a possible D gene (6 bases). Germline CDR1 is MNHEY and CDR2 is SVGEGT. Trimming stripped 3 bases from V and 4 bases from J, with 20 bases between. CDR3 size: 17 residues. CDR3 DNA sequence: TGTGCCAGCAGTTATAACCCCCAGCGAGGGACATCAGATACGCAGTATTTT. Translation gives CASSYNPQRGTSDTQYF.

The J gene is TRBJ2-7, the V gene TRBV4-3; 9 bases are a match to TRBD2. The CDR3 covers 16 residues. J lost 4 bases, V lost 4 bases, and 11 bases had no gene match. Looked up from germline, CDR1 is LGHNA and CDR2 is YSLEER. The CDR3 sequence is CASSLDSGGFRYEQYF. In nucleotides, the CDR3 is TGCGCCAGCAGCCTTGACAGCGGGGGGTTTCGGTACGAGCAGTACTTC.

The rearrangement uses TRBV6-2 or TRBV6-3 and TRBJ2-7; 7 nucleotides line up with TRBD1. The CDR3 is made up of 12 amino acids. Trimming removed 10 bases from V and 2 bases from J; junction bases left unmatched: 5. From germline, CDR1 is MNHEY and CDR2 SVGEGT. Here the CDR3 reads CATQGQTYEQYF. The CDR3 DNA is TGTGCCACACAGGGACAGACCTACGAGCAGTACTTC.

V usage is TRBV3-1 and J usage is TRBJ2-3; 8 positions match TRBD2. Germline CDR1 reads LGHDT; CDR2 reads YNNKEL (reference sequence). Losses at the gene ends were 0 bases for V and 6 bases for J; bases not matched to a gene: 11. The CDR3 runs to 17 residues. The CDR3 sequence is CASSQDPDGGAEDTQYF. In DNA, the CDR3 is TGTGCCAGCAGCCAAGATCCCGACGGGGGGGCAGAGGATACGCAGTATTTT.

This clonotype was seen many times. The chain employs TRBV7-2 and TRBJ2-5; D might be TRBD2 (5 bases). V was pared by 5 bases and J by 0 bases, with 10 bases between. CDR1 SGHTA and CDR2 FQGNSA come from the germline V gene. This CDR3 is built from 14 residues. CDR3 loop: CASSPVGNQETQYF. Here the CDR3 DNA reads TGTGCCAGCAGCCCAGTCGGGAACCAAGAGACCCAGTACTTC.

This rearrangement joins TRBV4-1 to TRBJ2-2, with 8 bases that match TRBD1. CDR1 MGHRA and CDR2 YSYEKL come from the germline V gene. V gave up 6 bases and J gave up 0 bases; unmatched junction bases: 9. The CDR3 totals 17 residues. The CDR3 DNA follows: TGCGCCAGCAGACTGCTGTACAGGGGGTCGAACACCGGGGAGCTGTTTTTT. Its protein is CASRLLYRGSNTGELFF.

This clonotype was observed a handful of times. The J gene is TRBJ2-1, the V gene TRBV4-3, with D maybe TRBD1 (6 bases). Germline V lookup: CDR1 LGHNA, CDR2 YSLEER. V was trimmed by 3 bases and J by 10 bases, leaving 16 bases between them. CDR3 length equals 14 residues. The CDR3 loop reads CASSQAHRVYEQFF. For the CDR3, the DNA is TGCGCCAGCAGCCAGGCCCACAGGGTCTACGAGCAGTTCTTC.

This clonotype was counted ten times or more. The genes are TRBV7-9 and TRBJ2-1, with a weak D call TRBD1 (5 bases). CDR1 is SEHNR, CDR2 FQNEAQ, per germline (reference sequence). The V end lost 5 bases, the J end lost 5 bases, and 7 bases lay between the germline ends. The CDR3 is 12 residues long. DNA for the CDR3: TGTGCCAGCAGCCCACAGGACAATGAGCAGTTCTTC. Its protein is CASSPQDNEQFF.

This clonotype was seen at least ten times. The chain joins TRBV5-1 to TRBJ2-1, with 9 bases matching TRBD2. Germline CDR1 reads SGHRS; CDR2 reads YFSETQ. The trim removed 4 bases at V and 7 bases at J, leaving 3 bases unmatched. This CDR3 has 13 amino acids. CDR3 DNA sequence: TGCGCCAGCAGCCGGGGACTAGCAAATGAGCAGTTCTTC. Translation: CASSRGLANEQFF.

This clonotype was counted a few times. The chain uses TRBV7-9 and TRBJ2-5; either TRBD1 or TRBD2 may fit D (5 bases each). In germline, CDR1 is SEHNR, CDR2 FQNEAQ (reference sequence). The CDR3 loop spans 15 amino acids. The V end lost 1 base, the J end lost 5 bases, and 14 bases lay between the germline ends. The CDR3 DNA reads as TGTGCCAGCAGCTTAGGGTCACTAGAGGGGGAGACCCAGTACTTC. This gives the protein CASSLGSLEGETQYF.

This CDR3 is CASSLGVTSSAGELFF. CDR3 nucleotide sequence: TGTGCCAGCAGCTTAGGTGTGACTAGCAGCGCCGGGGAGCTGTTTTTT. The chain links TRBV7-8 to TRBJ2-2; 7 nucleotides agree with TRBD2. There are 16 residues in the CDR3. Germline V gives CDR1 SGHVS, CDR2 FQNEAQ. The J segment lost 6 bases and the V segment lost 1 base, leaving 8 bases of the junction unmatched.

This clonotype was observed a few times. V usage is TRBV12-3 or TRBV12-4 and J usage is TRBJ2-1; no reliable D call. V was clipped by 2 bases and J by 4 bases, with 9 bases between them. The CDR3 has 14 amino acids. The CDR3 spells CASSLWQGYNEQFF. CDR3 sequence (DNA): TGTGCCAGCAGTTTATGGCAAGGATACAATGAGCAGTTCTTC.

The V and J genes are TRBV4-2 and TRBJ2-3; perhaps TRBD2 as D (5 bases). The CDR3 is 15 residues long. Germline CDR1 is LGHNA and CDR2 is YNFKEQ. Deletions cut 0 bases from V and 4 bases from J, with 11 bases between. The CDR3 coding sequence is TGTGCCAGCAGCCAAGATTTCGGGGAAGCAGATACGCAGTATTTT. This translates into CASSQDFGEADTQYF.

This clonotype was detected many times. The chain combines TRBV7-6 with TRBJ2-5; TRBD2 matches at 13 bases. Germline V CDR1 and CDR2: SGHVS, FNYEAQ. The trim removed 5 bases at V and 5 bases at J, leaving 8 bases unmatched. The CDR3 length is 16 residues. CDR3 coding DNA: TGTGCCAGCAGCCTTCTAGGGACTAGCGGGATCGAGACCCAGTACTTC. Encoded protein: CASSLLGTSGIETQYF.

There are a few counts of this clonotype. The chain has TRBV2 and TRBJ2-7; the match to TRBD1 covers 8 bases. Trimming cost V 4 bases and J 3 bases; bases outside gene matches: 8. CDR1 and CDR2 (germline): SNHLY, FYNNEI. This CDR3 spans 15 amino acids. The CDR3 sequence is CASSGGTGFDYEQYF. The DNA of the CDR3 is TGTGCCAGCAGTGGGGGGACAGGTTTCGACTACGAGCAGTACTTC.

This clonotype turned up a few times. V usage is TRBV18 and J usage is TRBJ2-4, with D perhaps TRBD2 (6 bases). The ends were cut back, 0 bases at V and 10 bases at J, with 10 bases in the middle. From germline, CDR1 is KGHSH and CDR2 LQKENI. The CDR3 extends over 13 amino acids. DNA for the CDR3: TGTGCCAGCTCACCACCGGGGGGAGAAATTCAGTACTTC. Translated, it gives CASSPPGGEIQYF.

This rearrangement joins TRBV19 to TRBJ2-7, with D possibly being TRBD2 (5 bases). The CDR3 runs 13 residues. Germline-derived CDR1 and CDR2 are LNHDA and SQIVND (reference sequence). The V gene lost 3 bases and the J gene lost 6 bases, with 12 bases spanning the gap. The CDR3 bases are TGTGCCAGTAGTATCACAGCTCGGGGCGAGCAGTACGTC. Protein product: CASSITARGEQYV.

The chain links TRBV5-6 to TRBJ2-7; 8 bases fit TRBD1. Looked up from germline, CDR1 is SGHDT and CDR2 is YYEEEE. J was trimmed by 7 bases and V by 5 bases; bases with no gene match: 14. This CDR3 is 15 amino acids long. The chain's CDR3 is CASRSTGANPAEQYV. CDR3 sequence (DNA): TGTGCCAGCAGGTCGACAGGGGCCAACCCTGCGGAGCAGTACGTC.

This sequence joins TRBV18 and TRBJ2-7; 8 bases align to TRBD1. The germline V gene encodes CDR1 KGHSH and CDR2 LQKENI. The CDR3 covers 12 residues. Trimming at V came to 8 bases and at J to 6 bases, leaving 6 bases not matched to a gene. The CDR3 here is CASGTGQVEQYV. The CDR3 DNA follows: TGTGCCAGCGGGACAGGTCAAGTCGAGCAGTACGTC.

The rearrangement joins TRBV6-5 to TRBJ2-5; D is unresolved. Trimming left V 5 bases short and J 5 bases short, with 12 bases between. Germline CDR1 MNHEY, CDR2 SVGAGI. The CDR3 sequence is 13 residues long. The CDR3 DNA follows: TGTGCCAGCAGTCGGCATCTCGACGAGACCCAGTACTTC. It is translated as CASSRHLDETQYF.

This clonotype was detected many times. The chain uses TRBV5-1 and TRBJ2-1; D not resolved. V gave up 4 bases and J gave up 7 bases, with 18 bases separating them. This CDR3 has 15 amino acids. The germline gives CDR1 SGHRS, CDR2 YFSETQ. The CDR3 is CASSQTEKVVNEQFF. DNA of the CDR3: TGCGCCAGCAGCCAGACGGAAAAGGTAGTTAATGAGCAGTTCTTC.

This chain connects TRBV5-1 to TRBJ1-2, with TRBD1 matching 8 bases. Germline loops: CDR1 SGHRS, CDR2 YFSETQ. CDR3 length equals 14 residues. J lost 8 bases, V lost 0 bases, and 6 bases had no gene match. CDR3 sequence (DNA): TGCGCCAGCAGCTTGGGGACAGGGACCAGAGGCTACACCTTC. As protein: CASSLGTGTRGYTF.

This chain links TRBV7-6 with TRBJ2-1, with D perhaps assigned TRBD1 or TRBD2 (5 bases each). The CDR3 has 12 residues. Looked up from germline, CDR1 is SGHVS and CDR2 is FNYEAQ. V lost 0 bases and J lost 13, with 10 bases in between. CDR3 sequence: CASSLARGVQFF. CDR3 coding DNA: TGTGCCAGCAGCTTAGCTAGAGGGGTACAGTTCTTC.

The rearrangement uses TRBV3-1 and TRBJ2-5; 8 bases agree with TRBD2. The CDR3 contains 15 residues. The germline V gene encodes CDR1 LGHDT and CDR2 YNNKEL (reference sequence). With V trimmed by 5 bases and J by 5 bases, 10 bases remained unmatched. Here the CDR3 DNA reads TGTGCCAGCAGCTCCCGTTGGGGCGGGGGGGAGACCCAGTACTTC. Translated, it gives CASSSRWGGGETQYF.